What follows are 18 T cell receptor beta chains derived from one specimen sequenced in a study of blood T cell repertoires in COVID-19. Assay: immunoSEQ multiplex PCR; the TCRdb copy retains only in-frame clones and omits some. The sample holds about 55,000 clones, more than 80% seen once. Sequencing was carried out using peripheral blood. The source is a human donor in a cohort sampled during active COVID-19.

The chain joins TRBV15 to TRBJ1-2; D possibly corresponds to TRBD1 (6 bases). The V end was cut by 3 bases, the J end by 8 bases, with 16 bases between. Germline V CDR1 and CDR2: LNHNV, YYDKDF (reference sequence). The CDR3 has 14 amino acids. The CDR3 DNA reads as TGTGCCACCAGCAGGGACAGACAATTGGGAGGCTACACCTTC. This encodes CATSRDRQLGGYTF.

The chain employs TRBV11-2 and TRBJ1-1, with 7 bases that match TRBD1. This CDR3 is 15 amino acids long. The junction had 6 bases not matched to a gene; V was cut back by 5 bases and J by 0 bases. CDR1 SGHAT and CDR2 FQNNGV come from the germline V gene. The CDR3 DNA reads TGTGCCAGCAGCCCCGGGACAGCTGTGAACACTGAAGCTTTCTTT. Protein sequence: CASSPGTAVNTEAFF.

The chain couples TRBV28 to TRBJ1-1; TRBD1 matches 7 bases. This CDR3 has 16 residues. Germline V lookup: CDR1 MDHEN, CDR2 SYDVKM. V lost 1 base to trimming and J lost 3 bases; unmatched junction nucleotides: 8. CDR3 region: CASSLSPTGVDTEAFF. CDR3 nucleotide sequence: TGTGCCAGCAGTTTATCACCAACAGGGGTAGACACTGAAGCTTTCTTT.

The chain carries TRBV28 and TRBJ1-5; 7 nucleotides align to TRBD1. Germline values: CDR1 MDHEN, CDR2 SYDVKM. V was pared by 6 bases and J by 5 bases, with 10 bases of the junction left unmatched. The CDR3 sequence is 15 residues long. CDR3 amino acids: CASSHSTGYDQPQHF. CDR3 coding DNA: TGTGCCAGCAGCCACTCGACAGGGTATGATCAGCCCCAGCATTTT.

The V call is TRBV5-1, the J call TRBJ2-1; TRBD1 matches at 9 bases. The ends lost 5 bases at V and 4 bases at J; junction bases unmatched: 22. Per the germline V gene, CDR1 is SGHRS and CDR2 is YFSETQ. The CDR3 is 20 amino acids. The CDR3 loop reads CASSPTGGVKRDQVYNEQFF. The CDR3 DNA sequence: TGCGCCAGCAGTCCAACAGGGGGCGTTAAACGGGATCAAGTTTACAATGAGCAGTTCTTC.

The rearrangement joins TRBV6-6 to TRBJ2-2; 9 bases are shared with TRBD2. The V and J ends lost 9 bases and 7 bases, in that order; junction bases with no gene match: 9. This CDR3 comprises 14 residues. The V gene's germline CDR1 is MNHNY and CDR2 SVGAGI (reference sequence). Here the CDR3 reads CASTGTSYGGELFF. The CDR3 DNA follows: TGTGCCAGTACCGGGACTAGCTATGGCGGGGAGCTGTTTTTT.

This sequence joins TRBV7-8 and TRBJ2-3; 11 bases match TRBD2. The CDR3 sequence is 16 residues long. With V trimmed by 2 bases and J by 2 bases, 3 bases remained unmatched. Germline CDR1 is SGHVS and CDR2 is FQNEAQ. In nucleotides, the CDR3 is TGTGCCAGCAGCTTACGACTAGCGGGGACCACAGATACGCAGTATTTT. Residues: CASSLRLAGTTDTQYF.

V usage is TRBV7-3 and J usage is TRBJ2-2; 8 bases fit TRBD1. Germline CDR1 SGHTA, CDR2 FQGTGA. CDR3 length: 16 residues. Trimming cost V 6 bases and J 0 bases; bases outside gene matches: 6. CDR3 region: CASRRQGTPNTGELFF. CDR3 bases: TGTGCCAGCAGGAGACAGGGGACACCGAACACCGGGGAGCTGTTTTTT. Variable domain in full (rest from reference TRBV7-3 and TRBJ2-2): GAGVSQTPSNKVTEKGKYVELRCDPISGHTALYWYRQSLGQGPEFLIYFQGTGAADDSGLPNDRFFAVRPEGSVSTLKIQRTERGDSAVYLCASRRQGTPNTGELFFGEGSRLTVL.

The CDR3 region is CASSLQRRHEQYF. The CDR3 DNA reads TGTGCCAGCAGCTTACAGCGTCGGCACGAGCAGTACTTC. The gene calls are TRBV13 and TRBJ2-7, with D unresolved. CDR3 length: 13 residues. Per germline, CDR1 PRHDT and CDR2 FYEKMQ (reference sequence). Trimming removed 2 bases from V and 5 bases from J, with 10 bases in between.

The chain joins TRBV6-4 to TRBJ2-6, with 8 bases that match TRBD1. V lost 6 bases, J lost 0 bases, and 7 bases stayed unmatched. The CDR3 covers 17 residues. The germline V gene has CDR1 MRHNA and CDR2 SNTAGT. CDR3 protein: CASSPGTGPSGANVLTF. The CDR3 DNA follows: TGTGCCAGCAGCCCGGGGACAGGCCCCTCTGGGGCCAACGTCCTGACTTTC.

The genes are TRBV6-5 and TRBJ1-5; tentatively, D is TRBD1 (5 bases). CDR1 is MNHEY, CDR2 SVGAGI, per germline. V shed 6 bases and J shed 7 bases, with 19 bases lying between them. The CDR3 loop spans 15 amino acids. The CDR3 region is CASRPPGGRGQPQHF. For the CDR3, the DNA is TGTGCCAGCAGACCCCCGGGGGGGAGGGGACAGCCCCAGCATTTT.

The V gene is TRBV10-3, the J gene TRBJ2-3, with TRBD2 matching over 13 bases. The CDR3 covers 19 residues. Germline V gene sequence: CDR1 ENHRY, CDR2 SYGVKD. V lost 0 bases, J lost 2 bases, and 8 bases stayed unmatched. DNA of the CDR3: TGTGCCATCAGTGAGTCCCCCACTAGCGGGAGGGCGTACACAGATACGCAGTATTTT. Encoded protein: CAISESPTSGRAYTDTQYF.

This clone has just a few counts. This chain links TRBV5-5 with TRBJ2-6, with D possibly TRBD2 on 6 matching bases. Germline CDR1 is SGHKS and CDR2 is YYEKEE (reference sequence). There are 17 residues in the CDR3. The V end was cut by 0 bases, the J end by 0 bases, with 10 bases between. The CDR3 reads CASSLGTGSSGANVLTF. In DNA, the CDR3 is TGTGCCAGCAGCTTGGGGACCGGGAGCTCTGGGGCCAACGTCCTGACTTTC.

The chain couples TRBV3-1 (or the pseudogene TRBV3-2) to TRBJ1-1, with TRBD1 matching over 7 bases. The CDR3 loop spans 17 amino acids. The J segment lost 1 base and the V segment lost 5 bases, leaving 13 bases of the junction unmatched. Per germline, CDR1 LGHDT and CDR2 YNNKEL (reference sequence). Here the CDR3 reads CASSSRTGSTRNTEAFF. For the CDR3, the DNA is TGTGCCAGCAGCTCCCGGACAGGTTCTACCCGGAACACTGAAGCTTTCTTT.

V usage is TRBV2 and J usage is TRBJ2-1; TRBD2 matches at 7 bases. Unmatched junction bases numbered 2, after V lost 5 bases and J lost 4 bases. The CDR3 sequence is 13 residues long. CDR1 SNHLY and CDR2 FYNNEI come from the germline V gene. The CDR3 loop reads CASSLLAYNEQFF. DNA for the CDR3: TGTGCCAGCAGTCTACTAGCGTACAATGAGCAGTTCTTC.

The V call is TRBV29-1, the J call TRBJ2-5; 7 bases line up with TRBD1. V was pared by 4 bases and J by 3 bases, with 2 bases of the junction left unmatched. The CDR3 extends over 12 amino acids. CDR1 is SQVTM and CDR2 is ANQGSEA in the germline V gene. CDR3: CSVGTGKETQYF. DNA for the CDR3: TGCAGCGTTGGGACAGGAAAAGAGACCCAGTACTTC.

V usage is TRBV10-3 and J usage is TRBJ2-7, with 15 bases aligning to TRBD2. With 6 bases clipped from V and 2 bases from J, the junction kept 5 bases outside the gene matches. The CDR3 has 16 residues. Germline assignment: CDR1 ENHRY and CDR2 SYGVKD. The CDR3 sequence: CAIRPGLAGGAYEQYF. CDR3 nucleotide sequence: TGTGCCATCAGGCCGGGACTAGCGGGAGGAGCCTACGAGCAGTACTTC.

This chain uses TRBV6-2 or TRBV6-3 with TRBJ1-5, with TRBD1 as a possible D gene (6 bases). The V gene lost 0 bases and the J gene lost 3 bases, with 12 bases spanning the gap. The length of the CDR3 is 16 residues. CDR1 is MNHEY and CDR2 is SVGEGT in the germline V gene. The CDR3 spells CASSYSGQRPNQPQHF. As DNA, the CDR3 is TGTGCCAGCAGTTACTCTGGACAGAGACCCAATCAGCCCCAGCATTTT.